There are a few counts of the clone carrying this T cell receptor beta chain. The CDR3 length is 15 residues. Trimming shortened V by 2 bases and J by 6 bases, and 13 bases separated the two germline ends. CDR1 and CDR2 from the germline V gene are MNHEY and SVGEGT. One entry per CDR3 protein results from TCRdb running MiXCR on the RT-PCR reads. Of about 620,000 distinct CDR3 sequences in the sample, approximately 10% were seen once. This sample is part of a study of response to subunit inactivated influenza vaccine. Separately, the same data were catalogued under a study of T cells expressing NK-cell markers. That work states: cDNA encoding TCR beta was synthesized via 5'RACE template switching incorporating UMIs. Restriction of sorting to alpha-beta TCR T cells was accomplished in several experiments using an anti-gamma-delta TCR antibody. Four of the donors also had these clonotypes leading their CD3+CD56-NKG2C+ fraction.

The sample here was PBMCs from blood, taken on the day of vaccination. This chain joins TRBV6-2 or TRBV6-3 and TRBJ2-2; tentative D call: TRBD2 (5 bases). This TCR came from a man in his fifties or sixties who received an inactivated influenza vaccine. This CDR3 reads CASSYERPPAGELFF. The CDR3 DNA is TGTGCCAGCAGTTACGAGCGGCCCCCCGCCGGGGAGCTGTTTTTT.